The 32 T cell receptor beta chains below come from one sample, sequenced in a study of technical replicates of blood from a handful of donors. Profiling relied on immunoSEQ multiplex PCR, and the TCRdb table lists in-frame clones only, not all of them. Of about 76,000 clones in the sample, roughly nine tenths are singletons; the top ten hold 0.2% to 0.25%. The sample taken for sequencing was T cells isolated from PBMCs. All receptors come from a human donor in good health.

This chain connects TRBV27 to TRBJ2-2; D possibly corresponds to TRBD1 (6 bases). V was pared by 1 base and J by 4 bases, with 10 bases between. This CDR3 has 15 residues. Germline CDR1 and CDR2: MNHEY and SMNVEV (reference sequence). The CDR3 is CASSLYRVGTGELFF. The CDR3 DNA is TGTGCCAGCAGTTTATACAGGGTGGGCACCGGGGAGCTGTTTTTT.

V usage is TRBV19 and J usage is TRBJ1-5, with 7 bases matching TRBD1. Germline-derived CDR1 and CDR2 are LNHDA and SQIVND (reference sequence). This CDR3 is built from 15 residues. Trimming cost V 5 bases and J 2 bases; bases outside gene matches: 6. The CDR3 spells CASSYRGWGNQPQHF. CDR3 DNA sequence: TGTGCCAGTAGTTACAGGGGTTGGGGCAATCAGCCCCAGCATTTT.

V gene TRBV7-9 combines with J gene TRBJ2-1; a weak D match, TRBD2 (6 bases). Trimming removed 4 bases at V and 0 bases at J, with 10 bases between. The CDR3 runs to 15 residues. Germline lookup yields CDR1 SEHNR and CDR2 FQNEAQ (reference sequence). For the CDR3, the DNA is TGTGCCAGCAGCTCCTCGGACTACTCCTACAATGAGCAGTTCTTC. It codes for CASSSSDYSYNEQFF.

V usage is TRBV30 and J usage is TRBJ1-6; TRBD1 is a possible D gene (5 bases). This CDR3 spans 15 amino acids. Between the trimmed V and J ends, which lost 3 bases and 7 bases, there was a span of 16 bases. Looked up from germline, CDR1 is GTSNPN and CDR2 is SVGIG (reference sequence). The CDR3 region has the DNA TGTGCCTGGAGCGGGGGAGTGAGAGTAAATTCACCCCTCCACTTT. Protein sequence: CAWSGGVRVNSPLHF.

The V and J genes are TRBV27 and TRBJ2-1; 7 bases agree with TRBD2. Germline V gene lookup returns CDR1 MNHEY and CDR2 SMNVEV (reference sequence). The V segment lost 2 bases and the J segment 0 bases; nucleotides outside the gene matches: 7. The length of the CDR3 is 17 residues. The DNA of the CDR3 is TGTGCCAGCAGTTTACTGGCGGGGGTCAGCTCCTACAATGAGCAGTTCTTC. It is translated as CASSLLAGVSSYNEQFF.

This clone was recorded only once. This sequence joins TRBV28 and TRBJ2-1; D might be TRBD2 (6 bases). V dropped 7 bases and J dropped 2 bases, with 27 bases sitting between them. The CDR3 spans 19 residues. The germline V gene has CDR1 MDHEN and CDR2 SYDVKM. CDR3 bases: TGTGCCAGCAATCCCGGTGTATGGGGCGGGACCATAGCCTACAATGAGCAGTTCTTC. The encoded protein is CASNPGVWGGTIAYNEQFF.

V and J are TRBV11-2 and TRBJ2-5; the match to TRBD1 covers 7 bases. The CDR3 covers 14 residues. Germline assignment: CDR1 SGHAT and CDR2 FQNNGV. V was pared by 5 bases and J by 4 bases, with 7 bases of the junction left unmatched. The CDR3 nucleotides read TGTGCCAGCAGCCAGACAGGGATTGGAGAGACCCAGTACTTC. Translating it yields CASSQTGIGETQYF.

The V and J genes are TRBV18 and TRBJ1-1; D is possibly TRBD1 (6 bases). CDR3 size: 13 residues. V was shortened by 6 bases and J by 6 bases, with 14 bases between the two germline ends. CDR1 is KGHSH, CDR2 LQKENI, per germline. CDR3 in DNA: TGTGCCAGCTCCCCCGCGGGGGCCGCTGAAGCTTTCTTT. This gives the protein CASSPAGAAEAFF.

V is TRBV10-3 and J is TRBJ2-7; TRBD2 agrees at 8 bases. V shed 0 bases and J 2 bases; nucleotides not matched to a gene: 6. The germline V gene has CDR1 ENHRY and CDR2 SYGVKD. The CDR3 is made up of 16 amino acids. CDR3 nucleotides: TGTGCCATCAGTGAGTCGGAAGCGGGGGATACCTACGAGCAGTACTTC. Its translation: CAISESEAGDTYEQYF.

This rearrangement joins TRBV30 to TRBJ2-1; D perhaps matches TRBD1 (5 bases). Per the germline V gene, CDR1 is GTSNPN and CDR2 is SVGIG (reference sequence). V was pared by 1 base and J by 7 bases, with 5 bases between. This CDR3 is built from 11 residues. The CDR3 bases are TGTGCCTGGAGTGAGGGGAATGAGCAGTTCTTC. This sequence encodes CAWSEGNEQFF.

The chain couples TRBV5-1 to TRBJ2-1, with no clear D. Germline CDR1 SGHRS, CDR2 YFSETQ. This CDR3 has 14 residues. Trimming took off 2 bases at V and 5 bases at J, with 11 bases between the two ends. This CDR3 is CASSFSESDNEQFF. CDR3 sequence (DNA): TGCGCCAGCAGCTTCTCCGAGTCTGACAATGAGCAGTTCTTC.

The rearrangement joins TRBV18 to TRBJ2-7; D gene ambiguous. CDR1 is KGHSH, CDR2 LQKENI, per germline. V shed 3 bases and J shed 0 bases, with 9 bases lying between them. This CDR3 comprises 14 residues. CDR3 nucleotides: TGTGCCAGCTCACCCCCTGACAACTCCTACGAGCAGTACTTC. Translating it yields CASSPPDNSYEQYF. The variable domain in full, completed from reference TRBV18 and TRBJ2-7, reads NAGVMQNPRHLVRRRGQEARLRCSPMKGHSHVYWYRQLPEEGLKFMVYLQKENIIDESGMPKERFSAEFPKEGPSILRIQQVVRGDSAAYFCASSPPDNSYEQYFGPGTRLTVT.

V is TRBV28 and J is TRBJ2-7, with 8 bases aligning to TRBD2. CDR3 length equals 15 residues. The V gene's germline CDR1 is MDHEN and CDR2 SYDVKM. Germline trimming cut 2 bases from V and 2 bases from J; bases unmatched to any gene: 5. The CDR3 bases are TGTGCCAGCAGTTTAAGGCTAGCGGGCGCCTACGAGCAGTACTTC. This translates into CASSLRLAGAYEQYF.

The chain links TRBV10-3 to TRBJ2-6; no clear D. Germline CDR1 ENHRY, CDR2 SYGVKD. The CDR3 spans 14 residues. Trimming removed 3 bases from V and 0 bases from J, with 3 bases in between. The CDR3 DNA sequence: TGTGCCATCAGTGACAGCTCTGGGGCCAACGTCCTGACTTTC. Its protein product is CAISDSSGANVLTF.

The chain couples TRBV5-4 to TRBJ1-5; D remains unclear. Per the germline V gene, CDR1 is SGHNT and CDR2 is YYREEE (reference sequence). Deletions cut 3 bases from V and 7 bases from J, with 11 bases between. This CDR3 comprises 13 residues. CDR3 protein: CASSSNPTQPQHF. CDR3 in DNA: TGTGCCAGCAGCTCCAACCCCACACAGCCCCAGCATTTT.

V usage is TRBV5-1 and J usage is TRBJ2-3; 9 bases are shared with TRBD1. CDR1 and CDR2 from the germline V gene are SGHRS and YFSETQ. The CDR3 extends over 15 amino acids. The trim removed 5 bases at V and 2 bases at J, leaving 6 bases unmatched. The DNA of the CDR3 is TGCGCCAGCAGACCCTGGACAGGGGCCACAGATACGCAGTATTTT. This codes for CASRPWTGATDTQYF. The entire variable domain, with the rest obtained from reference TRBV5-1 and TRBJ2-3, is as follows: KAGVTQTPRYLIKTRGQQVTLSCSPISGHRSVSWYQQTPGQGLQFLFEYFSETQRNKGNFPGRFSGRQFSNSRSEMNVSTLELGDSALYLCASRPWTGATDTQYFGPGTRLTVL.

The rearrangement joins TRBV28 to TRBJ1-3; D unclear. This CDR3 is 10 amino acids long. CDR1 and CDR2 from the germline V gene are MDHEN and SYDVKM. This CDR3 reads CGSSGNTIYF. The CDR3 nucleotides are TGTGGGTCGAGCGGAAACACCATATATTTT.

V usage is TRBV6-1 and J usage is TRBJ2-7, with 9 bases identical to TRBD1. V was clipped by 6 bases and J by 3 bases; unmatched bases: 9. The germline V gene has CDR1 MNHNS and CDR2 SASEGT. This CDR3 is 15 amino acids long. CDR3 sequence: CASRGAGQGIYEQYF. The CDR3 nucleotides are TGTGCCAGCAGGGGAGCGGGACAGGGAATCTACGAGCAGTACTTC.

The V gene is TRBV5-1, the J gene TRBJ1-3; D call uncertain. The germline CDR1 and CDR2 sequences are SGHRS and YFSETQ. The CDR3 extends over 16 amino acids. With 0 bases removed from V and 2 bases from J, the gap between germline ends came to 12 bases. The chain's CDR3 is CASSLVDRGAGNTIYF. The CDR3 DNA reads TGCGCCAGCAGCTTGGTGGATCGGGGAGCTGGAAACACCATATATTTT.

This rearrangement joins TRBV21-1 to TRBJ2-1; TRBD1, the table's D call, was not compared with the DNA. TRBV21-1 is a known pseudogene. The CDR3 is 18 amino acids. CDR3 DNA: TGTGCCAGCAGCACTTTATACCGGGACAGGGAGTATATCAATGAGCAGTTCTTC. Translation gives CASSTLYRDREYINEQFF.

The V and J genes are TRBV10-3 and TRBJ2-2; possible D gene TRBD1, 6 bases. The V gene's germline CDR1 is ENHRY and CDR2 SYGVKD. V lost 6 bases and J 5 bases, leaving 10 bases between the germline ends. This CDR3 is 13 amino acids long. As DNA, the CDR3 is TGTGCCATCAGATTACAGGGAACCGGGGAGCTGTTTTTT. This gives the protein CAIRLQGTGELFF.

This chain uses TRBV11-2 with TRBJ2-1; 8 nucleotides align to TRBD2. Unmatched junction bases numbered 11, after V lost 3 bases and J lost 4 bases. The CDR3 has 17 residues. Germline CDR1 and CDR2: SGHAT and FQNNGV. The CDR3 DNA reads TGTGCCAGCAGCTTCGCCATTGTGGTAGCGGGATACAATGAGCAGTTCTTC. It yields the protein CASSFAIVVAGYNEQFF.

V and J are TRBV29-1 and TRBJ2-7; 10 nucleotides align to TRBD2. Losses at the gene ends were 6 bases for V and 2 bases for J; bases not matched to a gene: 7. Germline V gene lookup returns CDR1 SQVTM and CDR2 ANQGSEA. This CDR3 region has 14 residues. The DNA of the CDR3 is TGCAGCGTCGAGGGCCTAGCGGGGGCCTACGAGCAGTACTTC. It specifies CSVEGLAGAYEQYF.

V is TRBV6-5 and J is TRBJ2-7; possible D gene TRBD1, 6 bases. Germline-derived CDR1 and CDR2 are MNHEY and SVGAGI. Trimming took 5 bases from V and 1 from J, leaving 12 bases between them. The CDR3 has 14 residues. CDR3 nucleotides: TGTGCCAGCAGTGGAGACAGGCTTTCCTACGAGCAGTACTTC. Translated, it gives CASSGDRLSYEQYF.

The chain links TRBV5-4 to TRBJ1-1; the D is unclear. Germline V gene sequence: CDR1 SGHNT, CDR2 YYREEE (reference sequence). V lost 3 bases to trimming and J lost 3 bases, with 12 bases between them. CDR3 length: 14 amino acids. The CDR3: CASSSTEQYTEAFF. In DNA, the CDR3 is TGTGCCAGCAGCTCGACGGAACAGTACACTGAAGCTTTCTTT.

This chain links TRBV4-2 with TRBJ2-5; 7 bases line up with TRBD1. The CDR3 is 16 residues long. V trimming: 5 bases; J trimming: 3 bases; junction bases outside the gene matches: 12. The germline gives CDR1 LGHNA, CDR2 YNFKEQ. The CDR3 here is CASSWTGIAFKETQYF. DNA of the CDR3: TGTGCCAGCAGCTGGACAGGAATCGCCTTCAAAGAGACCCAGTACTTC.

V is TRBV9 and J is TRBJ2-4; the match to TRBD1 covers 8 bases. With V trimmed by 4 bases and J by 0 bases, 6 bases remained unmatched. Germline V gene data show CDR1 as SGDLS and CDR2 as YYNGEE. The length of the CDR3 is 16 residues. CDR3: CASSPGQGIAKNIQYF. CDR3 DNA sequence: TGTGCCAGCAGCCCTGGACAGGGAATAGCCAAAAACATTCAGTACTTC.

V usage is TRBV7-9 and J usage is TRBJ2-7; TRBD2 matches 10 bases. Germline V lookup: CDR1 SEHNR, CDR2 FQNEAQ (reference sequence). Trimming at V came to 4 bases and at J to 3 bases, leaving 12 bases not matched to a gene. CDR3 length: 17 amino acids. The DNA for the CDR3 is TGTGCCAGCAGCTCAAGCGGGAGGGCCGGGCTTCGCTACGAGCAGTACTTC. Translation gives CASSSSGRAGLRYEQYF.

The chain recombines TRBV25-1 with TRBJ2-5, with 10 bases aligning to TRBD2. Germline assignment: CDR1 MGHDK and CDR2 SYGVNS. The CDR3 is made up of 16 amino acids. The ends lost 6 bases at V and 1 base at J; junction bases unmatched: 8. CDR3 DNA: TGTGCCAGCAGCCACTACGGGACTAGCGCCCAAGAGACCCAGTACTTC. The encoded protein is CASSHYGTSAQETQYF. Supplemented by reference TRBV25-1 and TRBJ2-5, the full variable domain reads EADIYQTPRYLVIGTGKKITLECSQTMGHDKMYWYQQDPGMELHLIHYSYGVNSTEKGDLSSESTVSRIRTEHFPLTLESARPSHTSQYLCASSHYGTSAQETQYFGPGTRLLVL.

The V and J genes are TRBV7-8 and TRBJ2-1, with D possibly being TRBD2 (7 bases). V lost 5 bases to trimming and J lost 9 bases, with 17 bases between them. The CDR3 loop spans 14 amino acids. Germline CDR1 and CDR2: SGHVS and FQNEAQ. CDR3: CASSVRGAPSEQFF. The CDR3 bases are TGTGCCAGCAGCGTACGGGGGGCCCCTAGTGAGCAGTTCTTC.

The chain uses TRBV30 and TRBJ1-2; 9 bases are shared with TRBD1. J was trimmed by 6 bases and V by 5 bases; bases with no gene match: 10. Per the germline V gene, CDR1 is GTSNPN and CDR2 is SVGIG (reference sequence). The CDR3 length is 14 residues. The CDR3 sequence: CAWGTGGAGNGYTF. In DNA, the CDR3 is TGTGCCTGGGGTACAGGGGGCGCGGGGAATGGCTACACCTTC.

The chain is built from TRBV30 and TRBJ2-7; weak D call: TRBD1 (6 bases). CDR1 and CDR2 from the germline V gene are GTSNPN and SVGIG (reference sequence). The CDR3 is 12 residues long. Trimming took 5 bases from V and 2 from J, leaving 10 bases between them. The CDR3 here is CAWVGGPYEQYF. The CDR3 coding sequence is TGTGCCTGGGTAGGGGGTCCCTACGAGCAGTACTTC.